This T cell receptor (beta chain) derives from a study of sequential checkpoint blockade in melanoma. Study-wide context: Maintenance nivolumab came after either treatment sequence.

The table came from immunoSEQ multiplex PCR; TCRdb's copy has only in-frame clones and leaves some out. The sample has about 2,800 clones; 25% to 30% are singletons. Notes on this clone: As yet, its antigen is unknown.

CDR1 and CDR2 from the germline V gene are SGHRS and YFSETQ. Trimming shortened V by 5 bases and J by 8 bases, and 19 bases separated the two germline ends. There are 15 residues in the CDR3. The study's findings and limits: T-cell fraction and clonality followed PD-L1 and CD8+ counts, not mutational load.

This sample's treatment: randomized to nivolumab then ipilimumab (arm A) or the reverse (arm B). The TCR was taken from a human donor with melanoma. Specimen: tumor tissue (inferred from file names), collected from a patient given nivolumab and ipilimumab in sequence. The J gene is TRBJ1-4, the V gene TRBV5-1; D gene ambiguous. The CDR3 spells CASSSTGVNPEKLFF. CDR3 sequence (DNA): TGCGCCAGCAGTTCCACCGGGGTAAACCCAGAAAAACTGTTTTTT. The entire variable domain, with the rest obtained from reference TRBV5-1 and TRBJ1-4, is as follows: KAGVTQTPRYLIKTRGQQVTLSCSPISGHRSVSWYQQTPGQGLQFLFEYFSETQRNKGNFPGRFSGRQFSNSRSEMNVSTLELGDSALYLCASSSTGVNPEKLFFGSGTQLSVL.